This T cell receptor (beta chain) was obtained from a study of blood T cell repertoires in COVID-19. The assay was immunoSEQ multiplex PCR, and TCRdb's table has in-frame clones only and misses some. The sample has about 210,000 clones, 80% to 90% seen once. The V gene lost 9 bases and the J gene lost 8 bases, with 19 bases spanning the gap. The CDR3 has 14 amino acids. Germline assignment: CDR1 KGHSH and CDR2 LQKENI. The V gene is TRBV18, the J gene TRBJ1-4, with a tentative D call TRBD1 (5 bases). The TCR was taken from a woman between 35 and 50 years old with active or convalescent COVID-19. Sequencing used peripheral blood. The CDR3 reads CASCPSGIPEKLFF. Here the CDR3 DNA reads TGTGCCAGTTGCCCCTCAGGGATTCCGGAAAAACTGTTTTTT.